The present T cell receptor beta chain was sequenced within a study of blood T cell repertoires in COVID-19. Study-wide context: The samples span acute and convalescent COVID-19 from the United States, Italy and Spain. Sources were T cells, B-cell-depleted T cells, or PBMCs; the material itself was cDNA or gDNA.

In the original workflow: The authors estimated nucleated cell counts from reference gene primer amplification. Profiled with immunoSEQ multiplex PCR; TCRdb holds only in-frame clones, not every one. The D gene and trimming were derived from the DNA, and the V and J assignments and clone size from that table. The sample gives about 200,000 clones, around 90% of which show up once; nearly 0.55% is in the top ten. The V and J ends lost 1 base and 6 bases, in that order; junction bases with no gene match: 5. CDR3 size: 15 residues. Germline lookup yields CDR1 GTSNPN and CDR2 SVGIG (reference sequence). This receptor was obtained from a man aged 50 to 60 with acute or convalescent COVID-19. V usage is TRBV30 and J usage is TRBJ2-2; 10 nucleotides match TRBD1. Sequencing input: peripheral blood. CDR3: CAWSDRDRGAGELFF. The CDR3 nucleotides read TGTGCCTGGAGTGACCGGGACAGGGGAGCCGGGGAGCTGTTTTTT.